The present entry profiles one T cell receptor beta chain with its context. The antigen is not known. With 5 bases removed from V and 0 bases from J, the gap between germline ends came to 10 bases. Germline V lookup: CDR1 SEHNR, CDR2 FQNEAQ (reference sequence). The CDR3 extends over 15 amino acids. These data are taken from a study of T cell repertoires in cytomegalovirus infection. In TCRdb, the reads were re-called with MiXCR into one record per CDR3 protein. The sample gives under 95,000 distinct CDR3 sequences, around half of which show up once; approximately 95% is in the top ten. Specimen: CD8+ T cells from cultured PBMCs, collected from culture after CMV antigen stimulation. The rearrangement links TRBV7-9 to TRBJ1-4; possible D gene TRBD1, 5 bases. The origin of this receptor is a human donor in good health (CMV status not recorded). Some clones in this sample may be carry-over from other donors' samples. CDR3 amino acids: CASSPPGPTNEKLFF. CDR3 DNA: TGTGCCAGCAGCCCCCCGGGGCCAACTAATGAAAAACTGTTTTTT.